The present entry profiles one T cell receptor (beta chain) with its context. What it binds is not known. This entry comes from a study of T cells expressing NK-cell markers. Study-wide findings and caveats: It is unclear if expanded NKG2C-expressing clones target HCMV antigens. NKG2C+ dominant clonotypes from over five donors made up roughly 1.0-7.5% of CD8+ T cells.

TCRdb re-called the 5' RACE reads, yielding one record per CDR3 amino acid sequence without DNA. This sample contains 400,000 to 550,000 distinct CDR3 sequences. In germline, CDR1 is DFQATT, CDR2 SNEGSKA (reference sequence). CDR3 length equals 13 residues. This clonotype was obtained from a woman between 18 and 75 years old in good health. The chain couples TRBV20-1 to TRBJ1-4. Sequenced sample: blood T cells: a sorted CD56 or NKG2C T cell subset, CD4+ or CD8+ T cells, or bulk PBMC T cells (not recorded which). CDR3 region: CSAFPGLNEKLFF.